These 15 T cell receptor beta chains came from one sample sequenced in a study of blood T cells in healthy people across ages. A second about 6 to 11 cycle PCR used barcoded and J-beta primers. A single record per CDR3 protein comes from TCRdb applying MiXCR to the 5' RACE reads. The table lists about 840,000 distinct CDR3 sequences, 25% to 35% of them singletons. The sample was also linked to a second study, of T cells of mothers and their children.

The sample was blood. The receptors derive from a woman between 35 and 50 years old in good health.

This clonotype was detected a few times. V is TRBV29-1 and J is TRBJ1-1; a weak D match, TRBD1 (6 bases). The CDR3 consists of 13 residues. The ends were cut back, 7 bases at V and 0 bases at J, with 12 bases in the middle. From germline, CDR1 is SQVTM and CDR2 ANQGSEA. The CDR3, as DNA: TGCAGCGCCGGACAGCACATGAACACTGAAGCTTTCTTT. Translated: CSAGQHMNTEAFF. The whole variable domain, remainder taken from reference TRBV29-1 and TRBJ1-1, is SAVISQKPSRDICQRGTSLTIQCQVDSQVTMMFWYRQQPGQSLTLIATANQGSEATYESGFVIDKFPISRPNLTFSTLTVSNMSPEDSSIYLCSAGQHMNTEAFFGQGTRLTVV.

This chain connects TRBV4-2 to TRBJ2-1, with no clear D. The CDR3 runs 14 residues. CDR1 and CDR2 (germline): LGHNA, YNFKEQ. Trimming shortened V by 0 bases and J by 4 bases, and 7 bases separated the two germline ends. The DNA of the CDR3 is TGTGCCAGCAGCCAAGAACCCGGTTACAATGAGCAGTTCTTC. Translated, it gives CASSQEPGYNEQFF.

This rearrangement joins TRBV28 to TRBJ1-1; D is unclear. Germline V gene lookup returns CDR1 MDHEN and CDR2 SYDVKM. Between the trimmed V and J ends, which lost 6 bases and 0 bases, there was a span of 11 bases. The CDR3 spans 14 residues. CDR3 nucleotide sequence: TGTGCCAGCAGGATACCGGTAATGAACACTGAAGCTTTCTTT. It yields the protein CASRIPVMNTEAFF.

In this sample, this clonotype turned up many times. The J gene is TRBJ1-2, the V gene TRBV7-2; D uncertain. Germline loops: CDR1 SGHTA, CDR2 FQGNSA. Trimming left V 2 bases short and J 0 bases short, with 16 bases between. This CDR3 spans 17 amino acids. This CDR3 reads CASSLNRGYTSNYGYTF. The CDR3 DNA reads as TGTGCCAGCAGCTTAAATCGAGGTTACACCTCTAACTATGGCTACACCTTC.

V and J are TRBV18 and TRBJ1-1, with D hard to call. Trimming removed 3 bases from V and 4 bases from J, with 9 bases in between. The germline gives CDR1 KGHSH, CDR2 LQKENI. The CDR3 is made up of 13 amino acids. CDR3 sequence: CASSPSGITEAFF. The DNA of the CDR3 is TGTGCCAGCTCACCGAGTGGGATCACTGAAGCTTTCTTT.

This clonotype was seen ten or more times. This rearrangement joins TRBV20-1 to TRBJ2-7, with 8 bases lining up with TRBD2. Trimming removed 2 bases from V and 4 bases from J; junction bases left unmatched: 13. Germline CDR1 DFQATT, CDR2 SNEGSKA (reference sequence). The CDR3 is made up of 16 amino acids. The CDR3 DNA follows: TGCAGTGCTAGAACCCCGGGGCGCGGGGGGTCTTACGAGCAGTACTTC. Protein product: CSARTPGRGGSYEQYF.

This clonotype was observed a few times. The V call is TRBV18, the J call TRBJ2-3, with D unresolved. The V gene lost 3 bases and the J gene lost 2 bases, with 12 bases spanning the gap. Germline V CDR1 and CDR2: KGHSH, LQKENI. The CDR3 contains 15 residues. The CDR3 coding sequence is TGTGCCAGCTCACCGGCAACATCCTACACAGATACGCAGTATTTT. It codes for CASSPATSYTDTQYF.

Many counts were recorded for this clonotype. The rearrangement links TRBV20-1 to TRBJ1-4, with D tentatively TRBD1 (5 bases). Trimming pared 1 base from V and 8 bases from J, leaving 14 bases between. Germline assignment: CDR1 DFQATT and CDR2 SNEGSKA (reference sequence). There are 14 residues in the CDR3. This CDR3 is CSARGGALGEKLFF. DNA of the CDR3: TGCAGTGCTAGAGGAGGGGCGTTGGGGGAAAAACTGTTTTTT.

A word on this clonotype: At one end, the junction sequence differs from germline, possibly due to a read error. This rearrangement joins TRBV11-2 to TRBJ2-4, with no clear D. Germline V CDR1 and CDR2: SGHAT, FQNNGV. CDR3 size: 16 residues. CDR3 amino acids: CACSFARALAKNIQYF. CDR3 nucleotide sequence: TGTGCCTGCAGCTTTGCCAGAGCCCTAGCCAAAAACATTCAGTACTTC.

The rearrangement uses TRBV4-1 and TRBJ2-1, with 13 bases aligning to TRBD2. V was clipped by 3 bases and J by 10 bases; unmatched bases: 6. The CDR3 has 15 residues. The germline gives CDR1 MGHRA, CDR2 YSYEKL. Here the CDR3 DNA reads TGCGCCAGCAGCCAGAAGGGACTAGCGGGACTAGAGCAGTTCTTC. Amino acids: CASSQKGLAGLEQFF.

The chain joins TRBV3-1 to TRBJ1-2, with a possible D match to TRBD1 (5 bases). Per germline, CDR1 LGHDT and CDR2 YNNKEL (reference sequence). V was shortened by 1 base and J by 7 bases, with 19 bases between the two germline ends. CDR3 length equals 16 residues. CDR3 residues: CASSQGEPGRLSGYTF. CDR3 sequence (DNA): TGTGCCAGCAGCCAAGGCGAACCGGGACGACTGAGTGGCTACACCTTC.

This clonotype came up a few times. The chain employs TRBV5-1 and TRBJ1-1, with a possible D match to TRBD1 (5 bases). CDR1 is SGHRS, CDR2 YFSETQ, per germline. The V and J ends lost 0 bases and 3 bases respectively, with 9 bases between them. The CDR3 runs to 14 residues. The CDR3 spells CASSLVVGDTEAFF. CDR3 nucleotides: TGCGCCAGCAGCTTGGTAGTGGGGGACACTGAAGCTTTCTTT.

The chain is built from TRBV12-3 or TRBV12-4 and TRBJ1-1; no firm D call. There are 12 residues in the CDR3. Trimming stripped 6 bases from V and 9 bases from J, with 14 bases between. The CDR3 coding sequence is TGTGCCAGCAGCTCGACTCGAGCCCAAGCTTTCTTT. Its translation is CASSSTRAQAFF.

This clonotype occurred many times. The gene calls are TRBV12-3 or TRBV12-4 and TRBJ2-1; perhaps TRBD2 as D (5 bases). The CDR3 totals 14 residues. The ends were cut back, 1 base at V and 3 bases at J, with 7 bases in the middle. The CDR3 reads CASSLDRDYNEQFF. The DNA of the CDR3 is TGTGCCAGCAGTTTAGATCGGGACTACAATGAGCAGTTCTTC.

The chain combines TRBV28 with TRBJ2-5; 9 bases agree with TRBD1. The length of the CDR3 is 16 residues. With 5 bases clipped from V and 1 base from J, the junction kept 8 bases outside the gene matches. Germline-derived CDR1 and CDR2 are MDHEN and SYDVKM. CDR3 in amino acids: CASSPNRGLPQETQYF. The CDR3 DNA follows: TGTGCCAGCAGTCCGAACAGGGGGCTGCCCCAAGAGACCCAGTACTTC.